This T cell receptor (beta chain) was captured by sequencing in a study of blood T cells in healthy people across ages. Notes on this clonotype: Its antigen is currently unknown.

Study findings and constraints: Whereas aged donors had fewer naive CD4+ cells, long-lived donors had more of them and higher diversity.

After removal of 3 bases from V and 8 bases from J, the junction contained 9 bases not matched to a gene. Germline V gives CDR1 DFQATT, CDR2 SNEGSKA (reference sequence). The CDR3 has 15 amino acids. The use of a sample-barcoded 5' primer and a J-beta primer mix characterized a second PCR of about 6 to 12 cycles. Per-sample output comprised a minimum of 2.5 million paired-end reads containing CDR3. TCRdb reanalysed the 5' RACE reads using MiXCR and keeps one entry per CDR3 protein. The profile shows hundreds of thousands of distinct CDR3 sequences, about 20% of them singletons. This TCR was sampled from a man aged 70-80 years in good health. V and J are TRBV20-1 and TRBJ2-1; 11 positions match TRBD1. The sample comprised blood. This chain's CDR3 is CSASMGTGGFDEQFF. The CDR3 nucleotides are TGCAGTGCTAGTATGGGGACAGGGGGATTCGATGAGCAGTTCTTC.